Presented here are 29 T cell receptor beta chains from one specimen sequenced in a study of blood T cell repertoires in COVID-19. Clones were read by immunoSEQ multiplex PCR, and TCRdb kept only the in-frame ones, dropping some. The sample lists 55,000 to 85,000 clones, 70% to 90% occurring once. The specimen was peripheral blood. These receptors were taken from a human donor in a cohort sampled during active COVID-19.

This rearrangement joins TRBV5-4 to TRBJ1-2, with 12 bases aligning to TRBD1. CDR3 size: 14 residues. CDR1 is SGHNT and CDR2 is YYREEE in the germline V gene (reference sequence). V lost 0 bases and J lost 8; bases outside the gene matches: 2. This CDR3 is CASSLGGQGAGYTF. The CDR3 DNA follows: TGTGCCAGCAGCTTGGGGGGACAGGGGGCAGGCTACACCTTC.

J is TRBJ1-2 and V is TRBV23-1, with D perhaps matching TRBD1 (6 bases). TRBV23-1 is flagged as an ORF with uncertain function. Trimming cost V 7 bases and J 4 bases, with 19 bases left between them. This CDR3 region has 15 residues. The CDR3 sequence is CASTPRKIGGYGYTF. The DNA for the CDR3 is TGCGCCAGCACCCCCAGGAAAATAGGGGGCTATGGCTACACCTTC.

The chain couples TRBV9 to TRBJ1-6; D possibly corresponds to TRBD1 (6 bases). The CDR3 has 16 residues. Germline CDR1 reads SGDLS; CDR2 reads YYNGEE. With 4 bases removed from V and 14 bases from J, the gap between germline ends came to 25 bases. This CDR3 reads CASSTNPGHRVGALHF. The CDR3, as DNA: TGTGCCAGCAGCACAAACCCGGGACACCGGGTCGGAGCCCTCCACTTT.

V and J are TRBV5-4 and TRBJ2-1; TRBD1 aligns across 8 bases. This CDR3 contains 15 residues. From germline, CDR1 is SGHNT and CDR2 YYREEE (reference sequence). The ends lost 0 bases at V and 8 bases at J; junction bases unmatched: 7. The CDR3 here is CASSLATGAWDEQFF. CDR3 nucleotides: TGTGCCAGCAGCTTGGCGACAGGGGCCTGGGATGAGCAGTTCTTC.

CDR3 sequence: CASTPEGPGQGGEKLFF. The CDR3 nucleotides read TGTGCCAGTACCCCAGAGGGACCGGGACAGGGTGGAGAAAAACTGTTTTTT. This chain connects TRBV19 to TRBJ1-4, with 9 bases lining up with TRBD1. Germline V gene lookup returns CDR1 LNHDA and CDR2 SQIVND (reference sequence). This CDR3 has 17 residues. Unmatched junction bases numbered 17, after V lost 7 bases and J lost 8 bases.

This clone appeared a few times. The V call is TRBV9, the J call TRBJ1-6; the match to TRBD1 covers 7 bases. The J segment lost 10 bases and the V segment lost 2 bases, leaving 12 bases of the junction unmatched. This CDR3 region has 16 residues. Germline loops: CDR1 SGDLS, CDR2 YYNGEE. CDR3 loop: CASSVLGQARDSPLHF. The CDR3 nucleotides read TGTGCCAGCAGCGTCCTAGGACAGGCCAGAGACTCACCCCTCCACTTT.

The chain couples TRBV4-2 to TRBJ2-3, with D possibly being TRBD2 (5 bases). CDR1 LGHNA and CDR2 YNFKEQ come from the germline V gene. The CDR3 extends over 14 amino acids. V was cut by 3 bases and J by 7 bases, with 14 bases left in between. The DNA of the CDR3 is TGTGCCAGCAGCCAGGGTGGACTTTCAAATACGCAGTATTTT. Protein sequence: CASSQGGLSNTQYF.

The CDR3 sequence: CASSAGGTLNTEAFF. DNA of the CDR3: TGTGCCAGCAGCGCCGGGGGGACACTGAACACTGAAGCTTTCTTT. The V call is TRBV9, the J call TRBJ1-1; a weak D match, TRBD1 (6 bases). CDR3 length equals 15 residues. The V end lost 3 bases, the J end lost 0 bases, and 12 bases lay between the germline ends. Germline assignment: CDR1 SGDLS and CDR2 YYNGEE.

The rearrangement joins TRBV5-4 to TRBJ2-2, with 11 positions matching TRBD2. CDR3 length equals 16 residues. The germline V gene encodes CDR1 SGHNT and CDR2 YYREEE (reference sequence). The trim removed 3 bases at V and 1 base at J, leaving 2 bases unmatched. CDR3 coding DNA: TGTGCCAGCAGCTCCGGACTAGCGGGGAACACCGGGGAGCTGTTTTTT. Translating it yields CASSSGLAGNTGELFF.

The genes are TRBV11-2 and TRBJ2-3, with D possibly being TRBD2 (5 bases). The CDR3 is 12 amino acids. V lost 5 bases and J 4 bases, leaving 7 bases between the germline ends. Germline lookup yields CDR1 SGHAT and CDR2 FQNNGV. CDR3 region: CASSLAADTQYF. DNA of the CDR3: TGTGCCAGCAGCCTAGCTGCAGATACGCAGTATTTT.

The chain links TRBV2 to TRBJ2-2; 11 bases line up with TRBD2. CDR1 is SNHLY and CDR2 is FYNNEI in the germline V gene. This CDR3 region has 14 residues. After removal of 6 bases from V and 5 bases from J, the junction contained 2 bases not matched to a gene. Here the CDR3 DNA reads TGTGCCAGCAGAGGGACTAGCGGAACCGGGGAGCTGTTTTTT. As protein: CASRGTSGTGELFF.

This clone was seen once. The chain uses TRBV7-6 and TRBJ2-3; 8 bases fit TRBD2. CDR1 is SGHVS, CDR2 FNYEAQ, per germline. With 1 base clipped from V and 12 bases from J, the junction kept 6 bases outside the gene matches. This CDR3 contains 13 residues. In DNA, the CDR3 is TGTGCCAGCAGCTTAGAGGAGGGGACTAGTCAGTATTTT. Translating it yields CASSLEEGTSQYF.

The chain combines TRBV6-5 with TRBJ2-3; 7 nucleotides line up with TRBD1. Trimming removed 6 bases from V and 8 bases from J; junction bases left unmatched: 11. CDR3 size: 14 residues. Germline values: CDR1 MNHEY, CDR2 SVGAGI. The CDR3 nucleotides read TGTGCCAGCAGGGCCCTCCGGGACAGCGCTACGCAGTATTTT. Translated: CASRALRDSATQYF.

This chain joins TRBV6-4 and TRBJ2-3, with 7 bases matching TRBD2. Germline CDR1 reads MRHNA; CDR2 reads SNTAGT. This CDR3 region has 13 residues. V was clipped by 7 bases and J by 5 bases; unmatched bases: 6. Written as DNA, the CDR3 is TGTGCCAGCAAACCTTCGGGGGGAGATACGCAGTATTTT. Amino acid sequence: CASKPSGGDTQYF.

This chain connects TRBV7-2 to TRBJ1-2, with a weak D call TRBD1 (5 bases). V gave up 2 bases and J gave up 8 bases, with 12 bases separating them. From germline, CDR1 is SGHTA and CDR2 FQGNSA. The CDR3 spans 13 residues. CDR3 protein: CASSLSGGEGYTF. The CDR3 DNA reads TGTGCCAGCAGCTTATCAGGAGGGGAAGGCTACACCTTC. Full variable domain (outside the CDR3, taken from reference TRBV7-2 and TRBJ1-2): GAGVSQSPSNKVTEKGKDVELRCDPISGHTALYWYRQSLGQGLEFLIYFQGNSAPDKSGLPSDRFSAERTGGSVSTLTIQRTQQEDSAVYLCASSLSGGEGYTFGSGTRLTVV.

The chain links TRBV7-3 to TRBJ1-1; 7 bases align to TRBD1. The junction had 6 bases not matched to a gene; V was cut back by 4 bases and J by 7 bases. CDR3 length equals 13 residues. The germline CDR1 and CDR2 sequences are SGHTA and FQGTGA. The CDR3 loop is CASSYGRQGEAFF. The CDR3 nucleotides read TGTGCCAGCAGCTACGGTCGACAGGGTGAAGCTTTCTTT.

The chain joins TRBV7-8 to TRBJ1-3; D is uncertain. The CDR3 has 15 residues. In germline, CDR1 is SGHVS, CDR2 FQNEAQ. With 4 bases removed from V and 1 base from J, the gap between germline ends came to 11 bases. The CDR3 DNA is TGTGCCAGCAGCTCGCCCGGGAAATCTGGAAACACCATATATTTT. It specifies CASSSPGKSGNTIYF.

The chain employs TRBV21-1 and TRBJ2-2; TRBD2, the D gene given by the table, was not confirmed from the DNA. TRBV21-1 is a documented pseudogene. CDR3 length: 19 amino acids. CDR3 in amino acids: CASSPLLWGGTTNTGELFF. CDR3 nucleotides: TGTGCCAGCAGCCCCCTCTTGTGGGGGGGGACCACGAACACCGGGGAGCTGTTTTTT.

The chain couples TRBV5-4 to TRBJ2-1; 11 positions agree with TRBD2. The length of the CDR3 is 15 residues. V gave up 6 bases and J gave up 7 bases; unmatched junction bases: 9. CDR1 and CDR2 (germline): SGHNT, YYREEE (reference sequence). CDR3 sequence reads: CASTYSGGAVNEQFF. Written as DNA, the CDR3 is TGTGCCAGCACCTATAGCGGGGGGGCTGTGAATGAGCAGTTCTTC.

The chain combines TRBV6-6 with TRBJ2-1; 9 bases agree with TRBD2. The CDR3 runs to 16 residues. Looked up from germline, CDR1 is MNHNY and CDR2 is SVGAGI (reference sequence). Trimming took 2 bases from V and 2 from J; bases not matched to a gene: 4. The CDR3 sequence is CASSYRAGGTYNEQFF. The CDR3 DNA follows: TGTGCCAGCAGTTACAGGGCGGGGGGGACCTACAATGAGCAGTTCTTC.

The rearrangement uses TRBV9 and TRBJ2-2, with TRBD1 matching 7 bases. The CDR3 is made up of 14 amino acids. Germline V lookup: CDR1 SGDLS, CDR2 YYNGEE. With V trimmed by 5 bases and J by 0 bases, 1 base remained unmatched. The CDR3 sequence: CASRGQTNTGELFF. The CDR3 DNA sequence: TGTGCCAGCAGGGGACAGACGAACACCGGGGAGCTGTTTTTT.

The V call is TRBV6-5, the J call TRBJ2-7; D possibly corresponds to TRBD1 (6 bases). The CDR3 extends over 14 amino acids. Trimming cost V 5 bases and J 2 bases, with 13 bases left between them. From germline, CDR1 is MNHEY and CDR2 SVGAGI. Here the CDR3 DNA reads TGTGCCAGCAGTCCGCGGACAGCCACCTACGAGCAGTACTTC. Its protein is CASSPRTATYEQYF.

CDR3 nucleotide sequence: TGTGCCGTCCGCCCCGGAGCGACAGATACGCAGTATTTT. It codes for CAVRPGATDTQYF. The J gene is TRBJ2-3, the V gene TRBV24-1; unclear D gene. V was cut by 12 bases and J by 3 bases, with 15 bases left in between. This CDR3 is built from 13 residues. Germline-derived CDR1 and CDR2 are KGHDR and SFDVKD.

The rearrangement joins TRBV5-1 to TRBJ2-7; D is perhaps TRBD1 (6 bases). Germline CDR1 SGHRS, CDR2 YFSETQ. This CDR3 contains 11 residues. Trimming removed 7 bases from V and 5 bases from J, with 10 bases in between. CDR3 region: CASSSGDEQYF. CDR3 coding DNA: TGCGCCAGCTCGTCAGGGGACGAGCAGTACTTC.

The rearrangement uses TRBV7-6 and TRBJ2-3; 7 bases are a match to TRBD1. V trimming: 1 base; J trimming: 3 bases; junction bases outside the gene matches: 1. The CDR3 covers 14 residues. Germline V gene data show CDR1 as SGHVS and CDR2 as FNYEAQ. CDR3 nucleotide sequence: TGTGCCAGCAGCTTAGTCAGGGGGACAGATACGCAGTATTTT. Translated: CASSLVRGTDTQYF.

For the CDR3, the DNA is TGTGCCACCAGCTCAGGACAGAGTAATTCACCCCTCCACTTT. Its protein product is CATSSGQSNSPLHF. The rearrangement links TRBV15 to TRBJ1-6; D may be TRBD1 (6 bases). The V and J ends lost 5 bases and 6 bases respectively, with 11 bases between them. The length of the CDR3 is 14 residues. CDR1 and CDR2 from the germline V gene are LNHNV and YYDKDF (reference sequence).

The chain is built from TRBV19 and TRBJ2-3; weak D call: TRBD2 (5 bases). CDR3 length equals 15 residues. V dropped 3 bases and J dropped 2 bases, with 12 bases sitting between them. Germline V lookup: CDR1 LNHDA, CDR2 SQIVND (reference sequence). CDR3 nucleotides: TGTGCCAGTAGTATCTACACGGGGTACACAGATACGCAGTATTTT. This encodes CASSIYTGYTDTQYF.

The chain combines TRBV7-8 with TRBJ2-2; 8 nucleotides match TRBD1. The germline V gene has CDR1 SGHVS and CDR2 FQNEAQ. The trim removed 6 bases at V and 5 bases at J, leaving 8 bases unmatched. The CDR3 extends over 15 amino acids. The CDR3 DNA sequence: TGTGCCAGCAGACCCAGGGGGCGAGGTACCGGGGAGCTGTTTTTT. This encodes CASRPRGRGTGELFF.

The chain joins TRBV5-1 to TRBJ2-7; 7 bases align to TRBD2. The CDR3 runs to 14 residues. Trimming at V came to 4 bases and at J to 3 bases, leaving 7 bases not matched to a gene. Germline V gene sequence: CDR1 SGHRS, CDR2 YFSETQ. In DNA, the CDR3 is TGCGCCAGCAGCGGGGGGAGCGGGGACTACGAGCAGTACTTC. Protein: CASSGGSGDYEQYF.